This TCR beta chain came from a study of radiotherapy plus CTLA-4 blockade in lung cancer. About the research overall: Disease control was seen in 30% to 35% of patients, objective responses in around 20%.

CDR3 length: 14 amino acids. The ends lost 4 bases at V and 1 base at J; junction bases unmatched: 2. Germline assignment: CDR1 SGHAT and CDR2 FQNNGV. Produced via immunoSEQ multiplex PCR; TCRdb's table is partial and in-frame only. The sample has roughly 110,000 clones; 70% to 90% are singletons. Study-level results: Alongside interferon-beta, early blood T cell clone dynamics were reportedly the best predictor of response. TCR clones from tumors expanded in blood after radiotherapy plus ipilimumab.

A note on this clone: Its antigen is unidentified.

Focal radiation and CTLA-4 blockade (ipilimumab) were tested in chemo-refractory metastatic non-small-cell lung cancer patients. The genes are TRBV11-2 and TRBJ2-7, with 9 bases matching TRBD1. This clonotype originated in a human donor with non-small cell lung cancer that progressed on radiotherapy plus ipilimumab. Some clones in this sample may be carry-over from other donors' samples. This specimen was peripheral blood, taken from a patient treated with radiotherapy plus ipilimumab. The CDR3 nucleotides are TGTGCCAGCAGCTCGGGACAGGGTTCCTACGAGCAGTACTTC. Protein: CASSSGQGSYEQYF.